This TCR beta chain was identified during a study of cytomegalovirus exposure and HLA in healthy donors. Study-wide points: Presence/absence analyses took donor sequencing depth as roughly uniform.

13 Jbeta primers and 60 Vbeta primers were used for the PCR. Assay used: immunoSEQ multiplex PCR; TCRdb lists only in-frame clones, some missing. The sample lists 150,000 to 200,000 clones; 75% to 85% were seen once. Losses at the gene ends were 4 bases for V and 2 bases for J; bases not matched to a gene: 2. CDR1 is SGHKS, CDR2 YYEKEE, per germline (reference sequence). The CDR3 loop spans 14 amino acids. To note about this clone: Its specificity is not known.

The rearrangement links TRBV5-5 to TRBJ1-5; 8 bases match TRBD1. This receptor was taken from a woman aged 18 to 35 in good health and CMV-seropositive. The sample was PBMCs. The CDR3, as DNA: TGTGCCAGCAGCCTGACAGGGGGCAATCAGCCCCAGCATTTT. Its protein is CASSLTGGNQPQHF.